The rows below give T cell receptor beta chains drawn from one sample of a study of T cell repertoires in cytomegalovirus infection. TCRdb recomputed calls from the reads with MiXCR, one row per CDR3 protein. The sample has over 150,000 distinct CDR3 sequences, 13% to 15% seen once. Sequenced sample: PBMCs. Receptors were obtained from a human donor in good health (CMV status not recorded). Some clones in this sample may be carry-over from other donors' samples. CDR3s include the opening cysteine and the closing phenylalanine or tryptophan. Fields, in order: J gene, D gene, V gene, clone size, CDR3 DNA, CDR3 protein. The D gene is left open where the match is weak. A clone size is listed for some rows: how often the clone was seen (once, few, many), or a class if it is expanded.

>TRBJ2-7|NA|TRBV12-3/TRBV12-4|few
TGTGCCAGCAGTGCCGGGACTGTCTCCTACGAGCAGTACTTC
CASSAGTVSYEQYF
>TRBJ2-1|TRBD2|TRBV6-2/TRBV6-3|many
TGTGCCAGCAGTTACTCGGGTAGCGGGAGGGCTGCTGAGCAGTTCTTC
CASSYSGSGRAAEQFF
>TRBJ2-7|TRBD1|TRBV11-3|many
TGTGCCAGCAGCCCCGGACAGGGCTACGAGCAGTACTTC
CASSPGQGYEQYF
>TRBJ2-7|NA|TRBV6-2/TRBV6-3|NA
TGTGCCAGCAGTTACTCGCTTTTTCCCTACGAGCAGTACTTC
CASSYSLFPYEQYF
>TRBJ2-7|NA|TRBV23-1|once
TGCGCCAGCAGTCAAATAGGAGGGGGACGGGATCATCACGAGCAGTACTTC
CASSQIGGGRDHHEQYF
>TRBJ2-3|NA|TRBV7-6|many
TGTGCCAGCAACGCGGGGTTGGGCACAGATACGCAGTATTTT
CASNAGLGTDTQYF
>TRBJ1-2|NA|TRBV29-1|NA
TGCAGCGGGACTTTGGCTCAGGATGGCTACACCTTC
CSGTLAQDGYTF
>TRBJ1-2|TRBD1|TRBV28|many
TGTGCCAGCATCAGGCCCCGGGGAGGGGGCGCATATGGCTACACCTTC
CASIRPRGGGAYGYTF
>TRBJ2-7|NA|TRBV28|NA
TGTGCCAGCAGTTTATCTACTAGTTCCTACGAGCAGTACTTC
CASSLSTSSYEQYF
>TRBJ1-5|NA|TRBV5-6|once
TGTGCCAGCAGCTTCGGAGGGAGCGGGAATCAGCCCCAGCATTTT
CASSFGGSGNQPQHF
>TRBJ1-1|NA|TRBV12-3/TRBV12-4|many
TGTGCCAGCACCGGGGACTCGAACACTGAAGCTTTCTTT
CASTGDSNTEAFF
>TRBJ1-5|TRBD1|TRBV6-1|NA
TGTGCCAGCAGTCGGACTCCCACAGGGGGGCATCAGCCCCAGCATTTT
CASSRTPTGGHQPQHF
>TRBJ2-7|NA|TRBV5-1|few
TGCGCCAGCAGCAAGCACCCGACGGGCTACGAGCAGTACTTC
CASSKHPTGYEQYF
>TRBJ1-6|NA|TRBV19|NA
TGTGCCAGTAGTATGCAGGAGCTCTATAATTCACCCCTCCACTTT
CASSMQELYNSPLHF
>TRBJ1-2|NA|TRBV6-5|NA
TGTGCCAGCATTAAGCCAAATGGAGGCTACACCTTC
CASIKPNGGYTF
>TRBJ1-1|TRBD1|TRBV10-2|many
TGCGCCAGCAGGGACAGGGTCGCGGCTGAAGCTTTCTTT
CASRDRVAAEAFF
>TRBJ2-5|TRBD1|TRBV29-1|few
TGCAGCGTTTCCCGGGACAGGCCCCAAGAGACCCAGTACTTC
CSVSRDRPQETQYF
>TRBJ2-2|NA|TRBV7-3|few
TGTGCCAGCAGCTTAAACCGAAACACCGGGGAGCTGTTTTTT
CASSLNRNTGELFF
>TRBJ2-7|TRBD1|TRBV6-2/TRBV6-3|many
TGTGCCAGCACCGGACAGGGAGTAAGAAACTACGAGCAGTACTTC
CASTGQGVRNYEQYF
>TRBJ2-1|NA|TRBV6-1|many
TGTGCCAGCAGCCGGGGGTCCCCCAGCTCCTACAATGAGCAGTTCTTC
CASSRGSPSSYNEQFF
>TRBJ1-1|TRBD1|TRBV11-3|many
TGTGCCAGCAGCCGGGACAGTCTACCCTACACTGAAGCTTTCTTT
CASSRDSLPYTEAFF
>TRBJ2-6|NA|TRBV18|many
TGTGCCAGCTCACCAGAGGTAAAGTCACTCTCTGGGGCCAACGTCCTGACTTTC
CASSPEVKSLSGANVLTF
>TRBJ2-1|TRBD2|TRBV6-6|many
TGTGCCAGCAGTTACAGATTAGCGGGAGGGCAGGGTGAGCAGTTCTTC
CASSYRLAGGQGEQFF
>TRBJ2-7|TRBD2|TRBV7-2|many
TGTGCCAGCAGCTTCCGGCGGGAGGGCCACGAGCAGTACTTC
CASSFRREGHEQYF
>TRBJ1-1|NA|TRBV29-1|NA
TGCAGCGTTGTTTTGGGAAGTCCTGAAGCTTTCTTT
CSVVLGSPEAFF
>TRBJ2-5|TRBD1|TRBV7-3|NA
TGTGCCAGCAGCTCGACGGGACAGGGTAAAGAGACCCAGTACTTC
CASSSTGQGKETQYF
>TRBJ2-7|NA|TRBV7-2|many
TGTGCCAGCAGCTTAGAGGGGGGGGACAGATACGAGCAGTACTTC
CASSLEGGDRYEQYF
>TRBJ2-5|TRBD1|TRBV4-1|NA
TGCGCCAGCAGCCAACAGGACAGGACCCAAGAGACCCAGTACTTC
CASSQQDRTQETQYF
>TRBJ2-1|TRBD1|TRBV19|NA
TGTGCCAGTGGGACAGGGGTGAGCTCCTACAATGAGCAGTTCTTC
CASGTGVSSYNEQFF
>TRBJ2-2|NA|TRBV6-1|many
TGTGCCAGCATAGACCCCCTTGGGACCGGGGAGCTGTTTTTT
CASIDPLGTGELFF
>TRBJ1-2|TRBD1|TRBV29-1|few
TGCAGCGTTGAACGCAGGGGGCTAGGCTACACCTTC
CSVERRGLGYTF
>TRBJ1-5|TRBD1|TRBV20-1|NA
TGCAGTGCTAGAGCCCTATCAATCGGACAGGGCTCCCAGCATTTT
CSARALSIGQGSQHF
>TRBJ2-1|TRBD1|TRBV29-1|NA
TGCAGCGTTGCCCGGGACAGGGGGCACAATGAGCAGTTCTTC
CSVARDRGHNEQFF
>TRBJ2-1|NA|TRBV7-3|NA
TGTGCCAGCAGCTTAACGCCCACGCATGAGCAGTTCTTC
CASSLTPTHEQFF
>TRBJ2-7|TRBD1|TRBV10-3|NA
TGTGCCATCAGTGCCCAAGACAGGGTAAGCTACGAGCAGTACTTC
CAISAQDRVSYEQYF
>TRBJ2-5|NA|TRBV28|many
TGTGCCAGCAGTCGGTTTACAGGGAACCAAGAGACCCAGTACTTC
CASSRFTGNQETQYF
>TRBJ2-2|NA|TRBV7-2|many
TGTGCCTCCGCGGGGATGGACCGACATGCCGGGGAGCTGTTTTTT
CASAGMDRHAGELFF
>TRBJ1-1|TRBD1|TRBV7-9|many
TGTGCCAGCAGCCCGGACAGGATGAACACTGAAGCTTTCTTT
CASSPDRMNTEAFF
>TRBJ2-3|TRBD1|TRBV2|many
TGTGCCAGCATCCCGACGGGACAGACAGATACGCAGTATTTT
CASIPTGQTDTQYF
>TRBJ1-5|NA|TRBV12-3/TRBV12-4|few
TGTGCCAGCAGTTTGGGGACGGGCTTAGGGCCCCAGCATTTT
CASSLGTGLGPQHF
>TRBJ2-4|TRBD2|TRBV5-4|NA
TGTGCCAGCAGCTTTTTTAGCGGGGAGGACATTCAGTACTTC
CASSFFSGEDIQYF